One and the same sample provided the 30 T cell receptor beta chains below, sequenced in a study of T cell clones after liver transplantation. Clones were read by immunoSEQ multiplex PCR, and TCRdb kept only the in-frame ones, dropping some. The data contain 15,000 to 20,000 clones, approximately 90% of them singletons. Material: CD8+ T cells from blood, obtained 45 to 47 months after liver transplant. All receptors derive from a human patient who received a liver transplant. Certain T cells may be donor cells from the graft.

The chain is built from TRBV28 and TRBJ2-7, with D uncertain. The CDR3 length is 15 residues. Germline CDR1 reads MDHEN; CDR2 reads SYDVKM. Trimming cost V 1 base and J 4 bases, with 14 bases left between them. As DNA, the CDR3 is TGTGCCAGCAGTTTATACCCATCCGGAAGTTACGAGCAGTACTTC. Protein: CASSLYPSGSYEQYF.

The genes are TRBV4-2 and TRBJ2-3; no firm D call. This CDR3 has 16 amino acids. V lost 0 bases, J lost 5 bases, and 15 bases lay in between. Germline V gene data show CDR1 as LGHNA and CDR2 as YNFKEQ. CDR3 amino acids: CASSQDLEFLGDTQYF. In DNA, the CDR3 is TGTGCCAGCAGCCAAGATCTAGAGTTCTTAGGAGATACGCAGTATTTT.

This clone was counted between two and nine times. V usage is TRBV2 and J usage is TRBJ1-5, with D perhaps matching TRBD1 (6 bases). V lost 3 bases, J lost 6 bases, and 12 bases lay in between. The CDR3 is made up of 14 amino acids. Germline assignment: CDR1 SNHLY and CDR2 FYNNEI. The CDR3 DNA sequence: TGTGCCAGCAGTGAGGCGGGGGGGCGTCAGCCCCAGCATTTT. It is translated as CASSEAGGRQPQHF. The whole variable domain, filled in from reference TRBV2 and TRBJ1-5, reads EPEVTQTPSHQVTQMGQEVILRCVPISNHLYFYWYRQILGQKVEFLVSFYNNEISEKSEIFDDQFSVERPDGSNFTLKIRSTKLEDSAMYFCASSEAGGRQPQHFGDGTRLSIL.

The sample holds a few counts of this clone. The junction shows a germline mismatch at one end, possibly a read error. Here the CDR3 reads CASTEGVRDDGCTF. CDR3 nucleotides: TGTGCCAGCACCGAGGGGGTTAGGGACGATGGCTGCACCTTC. V gene TRBV7-8 combines with J gene TRBJ1-2; D is perhaps TRBD1 (6 bases). CDR1 SGHVS and CDR2 FQNEAQ come from the germline V gene. The CDR3 has 14 amino acids. The complete variable domain, with remaining parts taken from reference TRBV7-8 and TRBJ1-2, reads GAGVSQSPRYKVAKRGQDVALRCDPISGHVSLFWYQQALGQGPEFLTYFQNEAQLDKSGLPSDRFFAERPEGSVSTLKIQRTQQEDSAVYLCASTEGVRDDGCTFGSGTRLTVV.

This clone was detected only once. The sample contains more than one DNA sequence encoding this CDR3. The rearrangement joins TRBV9 to TRBJ2-2, with D unresolved. V was clipped by 0 bases and J by 8 bases, with 2 bases between them. Germline V CDR1 and CDR2: SGDLS, YYNGEE. CDR3 length: 11 residues. The CDR3 loop is CASSVGGELFF. In DNA form, the CDR3 reads TGTGCCAGCAGCGTAGGGGGGGAGCTGTTTTTT.

The V gene is TRBV9, the J gene TRBJ2-3; 7 bases line up with TRBD2. CDR3 length: 16 residues. V lost 4 bases to trimming and J lost 2 bases; unmatched junction nucleotides: 10. Germline V gives CDR1 SGDLS, CDR2 YYNGEE. The CDR3 loop is CASSFGEGTFTDTQYF. In nucleotides, the CDR3 is TGTGCCAGCAGCTTCGGGGAGGGGACTTTCACAGATACGCAGTATTTT.

This chain uses TRBV2 with TRBJ2-3; the D gene could be TRBD1 or TRBD2 (5 bases each). The V end was cut by 5 bases, the J end by 2 bases, with 14 bases between. The CDR3 loop spans 15 amino acids. Germline lookup yields CDR1 SNHLY and CDR2 FYNNEI. The CDR3 is CASSRPGPATDTQYF. Written as DNA, the CDR3 is TGTGCCAGCAGTCGTCCGGGACCAGCCACAGATACGCAGTATTTT.

This chain links TRBV7-3 with TRBJ2-2; a possible D gene is TRBD2 (6 bases). V gave up 1 base and J gave up 6 bases, with 6 bases separating them. The CDR3 runs 13 residues. Germline values: CDR1 SGHTA, CDR2 FQGTGA. The CDR3 loop reads CASSLIAAGELFF. In nucleotides, the CDR3 is TGTGCCAGCAGCTTAATAGCGGCCGGGGAGCTGTTTTTT.

This chain joins TRBV5-4 and TRBJ2-7; D may be TRBD1 or TRBD2 (5 bases each). CDR1 SGHNT and CDR2 YYREEE come from the germline V gene (reference sequence). CDR3 size: 15 residues. V gave up 4 bases and J gave up 3 bases, with 17 bases separating them. CDR3 nucleotides: TGTGCCAGCAGCAACGTCCCGGGACGGTACTACGAGCAGTACTTC. Translated: CASSNVPGRYYEQYF. The full variable domain, its missing parts supplied by reference TRBV5-4 and TRBJ2-7, is ETGVTQSPTHLIKTRGQQVTLRCSSQSGHNTVSWYQQALGQGPQFIFQYYREEENGRGNFPPRFSGLQFPNYSSELNVNALELDDSALYLCASSNVPGRYYEQYFGPGTRLTVT.

This clone was found once. This chain uses TRBV19 with TRBJ2-1; a weak D match, TRBD2 (6 bases). Germline CDR1 and CDR2: LNHDA and SQIVND (reference sequence). V lost 10 bases, J lost 10 bases, and 23 bases lay in between. CDR3 length equals 14 residues. CDR3 coding DNA: TGTGCCACGGGGGTATGGGACCTCGGGACCGAGCAGTTCTTC. Protein: CATGVWDLGTEQFF. The entire variable domain, with the rest obtained from reference TRBV19 and TRBJ2-1, is as follows: DGGITQSPKYLFRKEGQNVTLSCEQNLNHDAMYWYRQDPGQGLRLIYYSQIVNDFQKGDIAEGYSVSREKKESFPLTVTSAQKNPTAFYLCATGVWDLGTEQFFGPGTRLTVL.

This clone appeared a single time. CDR3 protein: CASSQVAREGDTQYF. The CDR3 nucleotides read TGCGCCAGCAGCCAAGTTGCCCGGGAGGGAGATACGCAGTATTTT. V is TRBV4-3 and J is TRBJ2-3; TRBD2 matches at 8 bases. CDR3 length: 15 amino acids. The germline gives CDR1 LGHNA, CDR2 YSLEER. The junction had 5 bases not matched to a gene; V was cut back by 1 base and J by 5 bases.

The gene calls are TRBV7-2 and TRBJ2-7; 14 nucleotides agree with TRBD2. After removal of 5 bases from V and 2 bases from J, the junction contained 2 bases not matched to a gene. There are 15 residues in the CDR3. Looked up from germline, CDR1 is SGHTA and CDR2 is FQGNSA. The CDR3 loop reads CASSGTSGSTYEQYF. Here the CDR3 DNA reads TGTGCCAGCAGCGGGACTAGCGGGAGTACCTACGAGCAGTACTTC.

The chain employs TRBV2 and TRBJ1-4; D gene uncertain. Deletions cut 6 bases from V and 5 bases from J, with 7 bases between. The CDR3 contains 12 residues. Germline V gives CDR1 SNHLY, CDR2 FYNNEI. CDR3 in DNA: TGTGCCAGCAGGGCCTCCAATGAAAAACTGTTTTTT. Protein product: CASRASNEKLFF.

The CDR3 DNA follows: TGTGCCAGCAATCCGGGAGTGGGCGAGGAGCAGTACTTC. Its translation is CASNPGVGEEQYF. The chain joins TRBV14 to TRBJ2-7, with a possible D match to TRBD2 (6 bases). The V gene's germline CDR1 is SGHDN and CDR2 FVKESK. There are 13 residues in the CDR3. The V end lost 7 bases, the J end lost 7 bases, and 17 bases lay between the germline ends.

In this sample, this clone turned up a few times. V is TRBV4-1 and J is TRBJ1-2, with TRBD1 as a possible D gene (5 bases). This CDR3 contains 15 residues. Deletions cut 4 bases from V and 8 bases from J, with 20 bases between. Germline CDR1 and CDR2: MGHRA and YSYEKL. CDR3 amino acids: CASSPIQGVLFGYTF. DNA of the CDR3: TGCGCCAGCAGCCCCATACAAGGGGTCCTGTTCGGCTACACCTTC.

DNA of the CDR3: TGTGCCACCGCCATAGCGGGAGGGGGAGATACGCAGTATTTT. It is translated as CATAIAGGGDTQYF. The rearrangement uses TRBV6-5 and TRBJ2-3, with 11 bases that match TRBD2. With V trimmed by 10 bases and J by 5 bases, 8 bases remained unmatched. CDR1 is MNHEY and CDR2 is SVGAGI in the germline V gene. The CDR3 is made up of 14 amino acids.

The gene calls are TRBV19 and TRBJ2-7; D might be TRBD2 (5 bases). This CDR3 spans 13 amino acids. Germline V gene data show CDR1 as LNHDA and CDR2 as SQIVND (reference sequence). Trimming stripped 6 bases from V and 1 base from J, with 10 bases between. The CDR3 here is CASRPGGSYEQYF. The DNA for the CDR3 is TGTGCCAGTAGGCCCGGAGGTTCCTACGAGCAGTACTTC.

This clone came up once. CDR3 in amino acids: CASSMGGGETGELFF. CDR3 in DNA: TGTGCCAGTAGTATGGGTGGCGGCGAAACCGGGGAGCTGTTTTTT. This chain joins TRBV19 and TRBJ2-2; D remains unclear. Germline assignment: CDR1 LNHDA and CDR2 SQIVND (reference sequence). Trimming shortened V by 3 bases and J by 5 bases, and 13 bases separated the two germline ends. The CDR3 has 15 amino acids.

V and J are TRBV28 and TRBJ2-7; 8 nucleotides agree with TRBD1. The ends lost 0 bases at V and 4 bases at J; junction bases unmatched: 2. The CDR3 length is 14 residues. The V gene's germline CDR1 is MDHEN and CDR2 SYDVKM. In DNA, the CDR3 is TGTGCCAGCAGTTTATGGACAGGGGATTACGAGCAGTACTTC. Encoded protein: CASSLWTGDYEQYF. Together with reference TRBV28 and TRBJ2-7, the CDR3 gives the full variable domain: DVKVTQSSRYLVKRTGEKVFLECVQDMDHENMFWYRQDPGLGLRLIYFSYDVKMKEKGDIPEGYSVSREKKERFSLILESASTNQTSMYLCASSLWTGDYEQYFGPGTRLTVT.

Only one count was recorded for this clone. J is TRBJ2-7 and V is TRBV7-8; D is ambiguous. Trimming removed 1 base at V and 3 bases at J, with 13 bases between. CDR1 and CDR2 from the germline V gene are SGHVS and FQNEAQ. The CDR3 runs 15 residues. CDR3 region: CASSLGWGSFYEQYF. The CDR3 coding sequence is TGTGCCAGCAGCTTAGGATGGGGTTCATTCTACGAGCAGTACTTC.

The chain has TRBV2 and TRBJ1-3, with D tentatively TRBD1 (6 bases). V dropped 7 bases and J dropped 0 bases, with 19 bases sitting between them. CDR3 length: 17 residues. The germline V gene encodes CDR1 SNHLY and CDR2 FYNNEI. The CDR3 region has the DNA TGTGCCAGCATCTATTCACGTTCAGGGGCCTCTGGAAACACCATATATTTT. It codes for CASIYSRSGASGNTIYF.

V is TRBV27 and J is TRBJ2-7; the D gene could be TRBD1 or TRBD2 (5 bases each). The CDR3 loop spans 14 amino acids. The V end lost 2 bases, the J end lost 6 bases, and 14 bases lay between the germline ends. Germline V CDR1 and CDR2: MNHEY, SMNVEV (reference sequence). The CDR3 nucleotides read TGTGCCAGCAGTTTACTGGGAACGGGGACCGAGCAGTACTTC. Its translation is CASSLLGTGTEQYF.

This chain joins TRBV19 and TRBJ1-2; no clear D gene. V was trimmed by 5 bases and J by 4 bases, leaving 23 bases between them. In germline, CDR1 is LNHDA, CDR2 SQIVND (reference sequence). The CDR3 runs 17 residues. CDR3 amino acids: CASSARPTNRKIYGYTF. The CDR3 DNA is TGTGCCAGTAGTGCTCGACCGACAAATCGAAAGATCTATGGCTACACCTTC.

The chain combines TRBV27 with TRBJ2-1, with no clear D. Trimming took 2 bases from V and 0 from J, leaving 8 bases between them. Germline V gene data show CDR1 as MNHEY and CDR2 as SMNVEV (reference sequence). The CDR3 runs 15 residues. The CDR3 nucleotides read TGTGCCAGCAGTTTACAGCCGAACTCCTACAATGAGCAGTTCTTC. It specifies CASSLQPNSYNEQFF.

The gene calls are TRBV28 and TRBJ1-2; 7 nucleotides align to TRBD1. V shed 5 bases and J 4 bases; nucleotides not matched to a gene: 4. In germline, CDR1 is MDHEN, CDR2 SYDVKM. The CDR3 has 13 amino acids. The CDR3 sequence: CASSPGTVYGYTF. CDR3 nucleotide sequence: TGTGCCAGCAGTCCCGGGACAGTCTATGGCTACACCTTC.

V usage is TRBV11-2 and J usage is TRBJ1-2, with 10 bases aligning to TRBD1. J gave up 5 bases and V 0 bases, and 15 bases lay outside the gene matches. This CDR3 contains 19 residues. Germline V CDR1 and CDR2: SGHAT, FQNNGV. The CDR3: CASSLDSGTGATFGYGYTF. The CDR3 DNA is TGTGCCAGCAGCTTAGATTCCGGGACAGGGGCCACCTTCGGGTATGGCTACACCTTC.

The V gene is TRBV28, the J gene TRBJ2-7; maybe TRBD1 (6 bases). The length of the CDR3 is 13 residues. The V gene's germline CDR1 is MDHEN and CDR2 SYDVKM. Trimming shortened V by 3 bases and J by 2 bases, and 8 bases separated the two germline ends. CDR3: CASSLPGAYEQYF. DNA of the CDR3: TGTGCCAGCAGTTTGCCAGGGGCCTACGAGCAGTACTTC.

CDR3 region: CASSESRTNNEQFF. For the CDR3, the DNA is TGTGCCAGCAGTGAAAGTCGGACTAACAATGAGCAGTTCTTC. The chain couples TRBV2 to TRBJ2-1; a weak D match, TRBD2 (6 bases). The CDR3 loop spans 14 amino acids. V lost 2 bases and J 5 bases, leaving 10 bases between the germline ends. CDR1 is SNHLY, CDR2 FYNNEI, per germline.

The CDR3 reads CASGQGARVTEAFF. The CDR3 region has the DNA TGTGCCAGTGGACAGGGGGCGCGTGTCACTGAAGCTTTCTTT. The chain has TRBV19 and TRBJ1-1; 11 bases are a match to TRBD1. Trimming removed 8 bases from V and 4 bases from J; junction bases left unmatched: 6. CDR1 LNHDA and CDR2 SQIVND come from the germline V gene (reference sequence). The CDR3 covers 14 residues.

V is TRBV28 and J is TRBJ2-1; 8 bases are a match to TRBD1. Germline CDR1 and CDR2: MDHEN and SYDVKM. The V gene end was trimmed by 4 bases and the J gene end by 7 bases; junction bases not matched to a gene: 6. The CDR3 extends over 14 amino acids. The CDR3 is CASSWAGGRNEQFF. The CDR3 coding sequence is TGTGCCAGCAGTTGGGCAGGGGGCAGGAATGAGCAGTTCTTC.